Below, 27 T cell receptor beta chains from the same sample are listed, as sequenced in a study of blood T cell repertoires in COVID-19. Data came from immunoSEQ multiplex PCR; TCRdb stores just in-frame clones and leaves some out. Here the sample spans under 200,000 clones, around four fifths being singletons. The sequencing sample was made of PBMCs or T cells enriched from blood (not recorded which). These receptors were obtained from a woman aged 50 to 60 who had recovered from COVID-19.

The genes are TRBV4-2 and TRBJ1-3; tentatively, D is TRBD1 (5 bases). Trimming cost V 1 base and J 0 bases, with 10 bases left between them. This CDR3 is built from 16 residues. CDR1 LGHNA and CDR2 YNFKEQ come from the germline V gene. The CDR3 DNA reads as TGTGCCAGCAGCCAAGGGAAGGGGATCTCTGGAAACACCATATATTTT. It codes for CASSQGKGISGNTIYF.

Only one count was recorded for this clone. The rearrangement uses TRBV28 and TRBJ1-2, with D possibly being TRBD1 (5 bases). Germline V gene data show CDR1 as MDHEN and CDR2 as SYDVKM. V lost 5 bases and J lost 0, with 10 bases in between. The CDR3 contains 14 residues. The DNA of the CDR3 is TGTGCCAGCAGTCGACAGTTAGCTAACTATGGCTACACCTTC. Amino acid sequence: CASSRQLANYGYTF.

To note about this clone: An end of the junction does not agree with germline; a read error may underlie this. The chain has TRBV5-4 and TRBJ1-1; D not resolved. The CDR3 consists of 13 residues. Looked up from germline, CDR1 is SGHNT and CDR2 is YYREEE (reference sequence). DNA for the CDR3: TGTGCCAGCAGCTTGTTCGGGAACGCTGAAGCTTTCTTT. Protein product: CASSLFGNAEAFF.

This chain joins TRBV21-1 and TRBJ1-5. TRBV21-1 is reported as a pseudogene. The CDR3 covers 12 residues. The chain's CDR3 is CASSPEGGPQHF. In DNA, the CDR3 is TGTGCCAGCAGCCCTGAGGGTGGGCCCCAGCATTTT.

V usage is TRBV6-2 or TRBV6-3 and J usage is TRBJ1-2, with a tentative D call TRBD1 (6 bases). Looked up from germline, CDR1 is MNHEY and CDR2 is SVGEGT. The CDR3 runs to 13 residues. Between the trimmed V and J ends, which lost 2 bases and 7 bases, there was a span of 11 bases. The CDR3 spells CASSYRGSAGYTF. CDR3 nucleotide sequence: TGTGCCAGCAGTTACAGGGGGTCCGCTGGCTACACCTTC.

This clone was seen only once. An end of the junction differs from the germline gene, which may be a read error. The chain joins TRBV4-1 to TRBJ2-3; TRBD1 is a possible D gene (7 bases). Germline-derived CDR1 and CDR2 are MGHRA and YSYEKL. The CDR3 sequence is 16 residues long. The CDR3 region is CASSQDQGEVTDAQYF. CDR3 in DNA: TGCGCCAGCAGCCAAGATCAGGGGGAGGTTACAGATGCGCAGTATTTT.

V and J are TRBV3-1 (or the pseudogene TRBV3-2) and TRBJ1-2; 7 bases fit TRBD1. The CDR3 is 15 amino acids. The germline CDR1 and CDR2 sequences are LGHDT and YNNKEL (reference sequence). Unmatched junction bases numbered 5, after V lost 4 bases and J lost 0 bases. The chain's CDR3 is CASSLGDRANYGYTF. The CDR3 DNA follows: TGTGCCAGCAGCCTAGGGGACAGAGCTAACTATGGCTACACCTTC.

The chain employs TRBV7-8 and TRBJ2-1, with D possibly TRBD2 on 5 matching bases. V was trimmed by 1 base and J by 5 bases, leaving 9 bases between them. This CDR3 is built from 14 residues. CDR1 is SGHVS, CDR2 FQNEAQ, per germline. The CDR3 is CASSLGRLNNEQFF. CDR3 nucleotide sequence: TGTGCCAGCAGCTTAGGCCGACTAAACAATGAGCAGTTCTTC.

This clone has only one observation. The rearrangement uses TRBV27 and TRBJ2-7, with 9 bases aligning to TRBD2. The germline V gene has CDR1 MNHEY and CDR2 SMNVEV (reference sequence). The CDR3 is 15 residues long. The V and J ends lost 2 bases and 3 bases, in that order; junction bases with no gene match: 5. The CDR3 DNA follows: TGTGCCAGCAGTTTACAAGCGGGAGGCTTCTACGAGCAGTACTTC. It encodes CASSLQAGGFYEQYF.

This rearrangement joins TRBV25-1 to TRBJ1-3; D is possibly TRBD1 (6 bases). The CDR3 is made up of 13 amino acids. The V gene lost 6 bases and the J gene lost 9 bases, with 15 bases spanning the gap. Germline CDR1 and CDR2: MGHDK and SYGVNS. CDR3 sequence reads: CASRATGSATIYF. As DNA, the CDR3 is TGTGCCAGCAGGGCCACAGGGTCAGCCACCATATATTTT. The entire variable domain, with the rest obtained from reference TRBV25-1 and TRBJ1-3, is as follows: EADIYQTPRYLVIGTGKKITLECSQTMGHDKMYWYQQDPGMELHLIHYSYGVNSTEKGDLSSESTVSRIRTEHFPLTLESARPSHTSQYLCASRATGSATIYFGEGSWLTVV.

The chain recombines TRBV6-5 with TRBJ1-6, with D maybe TRBD1 (5 bases). Germline CDR1 MNHEY, CDR2 SVGAGI. The CDR3 runs to 14 residues. Trimming shortened V by 3 bases and J by 6 bases, and 9 bases separated the two germline ends. CDR3 nucleotides: TGTGCCAGCAGTTATCGCGGGGCTAATTCACCCCTCCACTTT. This sequence encodes CASSYRGANSPLHF.

This chain connects TRBV28 to TRBJ1-2; 7 nucleotides line up with TRBD1. From germline, CDR1 is MDHEN and CDR2 SYDVKM. V shed 1 base, J shed 4 bases, and the junction held 6 bases outside the gene matches. The CDR3 spans 15 residues. CDR3 protein: CASSLSRTGGYGYTF. DNA of the CDR3: TGTGCCAGCAGTTTATCCCGGACAGGCGGCTATGGCTACACCTTC.

V is TRBV10-3 and J is TRBJ2-1; D is undetermined. Germline CDR1 is ENHRY and CDR2 is SYGVKD. Trimming shortened V by 6 bases and J by 4 bases, and 10 bases separated the two germline ends. The CDR3 totals 13 residues. Here the CDR3 DNA reads TGTGCCATCAGGCCTGACTGGTACAATGAGCAGTTCTTC. Its translation is CAIRPDWYNEQFF.

This clone was seen only once. The J gene is TRBJ2-2, the V gene TRBV6-5; D gene uncertain. Germline CDR1 MNHEY, CDR2 SVGAGI. The ends were cut back, 3 bases at V and 1 base at J, with 3 bases in the middle. This CDR3 is 13 amino acids long. DNA for the CDR3: TGTGCCAGCAGTTATCTGAACACCGGGGAGCTGTTTTTT. This sequence encodes CASSYLNTGELFF.

The chain combines TRBV28 with TRBJ1-5; possible D gene TRBD1, 5 bases. The CDR3 sequence is 16 residues long. V dropped 3 bases and J dropped 4 bases, with 16 bases sitting between them. Germline CDR1 MDHEN, CDR2 SYDVKM. The CDR3 loop reads CASSFRGRSPNQPQHF. The CDR3 bases are TGTGCCAGCAGTTTTAGGGGCAGGTCCCCTAATCAGCCCCAGCATTTT.

The gene calls are TRBV7-3 and TRBJ2-1; 7 nucleotides agree with TRBD1. This CDR3 comprises 14 residues. The germline gives CDR1 SGHTA, CDR2 FQGTGA. The V gene end was trimmed by 5 bases and the J gene end by 4 bases; junction bases not matched to a gene: 5. This CDR3 is CASSPRDSYNEQFF. The CDR3 bases are TGTGCCAGCAGCCCCCGGGACAGTTACAATGAGCAGTTCTTC.

The table lists this clone with a count of one. This chain links TRBV7-9 with TRBJ2-2, with TRBD2 as a possible D gene (6 bases). Trimming took 4 bases from V and 2 from J, leaving 11 bases between them. Germline lookup yields CDR1 SEHNR and CDR2 FQNEAQ (reference sequence). This CDR3 region has 15 residues. CDR3 amino acids: CASSSWGGNTGELFF. The CDR3 DNA is TGTGCCAGCAGCTCTTGGGGAGGAAACACCGGGGAGCTGTTTTTT.

This clone was picked up a small number of times. The chain links TRBV10-1 to TRBJ1-5; unclear D gene. The CDR3 totals 12 residues. The V gene's germline CDR1 is WNHNN and CDR2 SYGVQD (reference sequence). V lost 5 bases and J 5 bases, leaving 7 bases between the germline ends. The CDR3 DNA reads as TGCGCCAGCAGTAAAGAGGATCAGCCCCAGCATTTT. It yields the protein CASSKEDQPQHF.

V gene TRBV29-1 combines with J gene TRBJ2-2, with no clear D. CDR1 and CDR2 from the germline V gene are SQVTM and ANQGSEA. V lost 2 bases, J lost 4 bases, and 14 bases lay in between. There are 15 residues in the CDR3. The CDR3 sequence is CSVERSIGSTGELFF. CDR3 coding DNA: TGCAGCGTTGAAAGGAGCATCGGAAGCACCGGGGAGCTGTTTTTT.

The chain links TRBV6-5 to TRBJ1-3; the D gene is possibly TRBD1 (6 bases). In germline, CDR1 is MNHEY, CDR2 SVGAGI. V shed 5 bases and J shed 7 bases, with 6 bases lying between them. The CDR3 consists of 11 residues. The CDR3 region has the DNA TGTGCCAGCAGTCAGGGGAACACCATATATTTT. It specifies CASSQGNTIYF.

The CDR3 DNA sequence: TGTGCCAGCAGCCTCCACGATACTGCCGGAAACACCATATATTTT. It yields the protein CASSLHDTAGNTIYF. The chain employs TRBV5-4 and TRBJ1-3; no clear D gene. Germline values: CDR1 SGHNT, CDR2 YYREEE (reference sequence). Between the trimmed V and J ends, which lost 4 bases and 4 bases, there was a span of 15 bases. The CDR3 consists of 15 residues.

This chain connects TRBV4-3 to TRBJ1-1; D gene unclear. CDR3 length: 18 amino acids. Germline loops: CDR1 LGHNA, CDR2 YSLEER. V lost 1 base and J 3 bases, leaving 21 bases between the germline ends. CDR3 sequence reads: CASSQVHPSRAGDTEAFF. The CDR3 DNA follows: TGCGCCAGCAGCCAAGTTCACCCCAGTCGTGCCGGGGACACTGAAGCTTTCTTT.

The chain couples TRBV19 to TRBJ1-3; no clear D gene. The germline V gene has CDR1 LNHDA and CDR2 SQIVND (reference sequence). The CDR3 runs 15 residues. The V end was cut by 2 bases, the J end by 0 bases, with 8 bases between. The CDR3 sequence: CASSIKLYSGNTIYF. The CDR3 DNA reads as TGTGCCAGTAGTATAAAGCTTTACTCTGGAAACACCATATATTTT.

The DNA for the CDR3 is TGTGCCAGCAGCCCCACTAGGAAGCAAGAGACCCAGTACTTC. This translates into CASSPTRKQETQYF. This chain connects TRBV11-2 to TRBJ2-5, with D possibly matching TRBD2 (5 bases). The CDR3 spans 14 residues. CDR1 SGHAT and CDR2 FQNNGV come from the germline V gene. Trimming pared 5 bases from V and 2 bases from J, leaving 12 bases between.

The chain recombines TRBV10-3 with TRBJ2-5; D possibly corresponds to TRBD2 (6 bases). Trimming stripped 0 bases from V and 4 bases from J, with 18 bases between. This CDR3 region has 17 residues. The germline V gene has CDR1 ENHRY and CDR2 SYGVKD. CDR3 DNA sequence: TGTGCCATCAGTGAGTCGGCGTTTAAGGCGGGGAGAGAGACCCAGTACTTC. This gives the protein CAISESAFKAGRETQYF.

The chain combines TRBV7-2 with TRBJ2-1, with D perhaps TRBD2 (7 bases). The V end was cut by 2 bases, the J end by 6 bases, with 11 bases between. Germline lookup yields CDR1 SGHTA and CDR2 FQGNSA. The length of the CDR3 is 14 residues. The CDR3 DNA reads TGTGCCAGCAGCTTATGGGGGGGGCTCAATGAGCAGTTCTTC. Amino acids: CASSLWGGLNEQFF.

This chain joins TRBV6-6 and TRBJ1-1; 9 bases fit TRBD1. V lost 7 bases and J lost 3; bases outside the gene matches: 6. The CDR3 sequence is 14 residues long. Germline V lookup: CDR1 MNHNY, CDR2 SVGAGI (reference sequence). Here the CDR3 DNA reads TGTGCCAGCAATTCACAGGGGGCGGACACTGAAGCTTTCTTT. Protein product: CASNSQGADTEAFF.